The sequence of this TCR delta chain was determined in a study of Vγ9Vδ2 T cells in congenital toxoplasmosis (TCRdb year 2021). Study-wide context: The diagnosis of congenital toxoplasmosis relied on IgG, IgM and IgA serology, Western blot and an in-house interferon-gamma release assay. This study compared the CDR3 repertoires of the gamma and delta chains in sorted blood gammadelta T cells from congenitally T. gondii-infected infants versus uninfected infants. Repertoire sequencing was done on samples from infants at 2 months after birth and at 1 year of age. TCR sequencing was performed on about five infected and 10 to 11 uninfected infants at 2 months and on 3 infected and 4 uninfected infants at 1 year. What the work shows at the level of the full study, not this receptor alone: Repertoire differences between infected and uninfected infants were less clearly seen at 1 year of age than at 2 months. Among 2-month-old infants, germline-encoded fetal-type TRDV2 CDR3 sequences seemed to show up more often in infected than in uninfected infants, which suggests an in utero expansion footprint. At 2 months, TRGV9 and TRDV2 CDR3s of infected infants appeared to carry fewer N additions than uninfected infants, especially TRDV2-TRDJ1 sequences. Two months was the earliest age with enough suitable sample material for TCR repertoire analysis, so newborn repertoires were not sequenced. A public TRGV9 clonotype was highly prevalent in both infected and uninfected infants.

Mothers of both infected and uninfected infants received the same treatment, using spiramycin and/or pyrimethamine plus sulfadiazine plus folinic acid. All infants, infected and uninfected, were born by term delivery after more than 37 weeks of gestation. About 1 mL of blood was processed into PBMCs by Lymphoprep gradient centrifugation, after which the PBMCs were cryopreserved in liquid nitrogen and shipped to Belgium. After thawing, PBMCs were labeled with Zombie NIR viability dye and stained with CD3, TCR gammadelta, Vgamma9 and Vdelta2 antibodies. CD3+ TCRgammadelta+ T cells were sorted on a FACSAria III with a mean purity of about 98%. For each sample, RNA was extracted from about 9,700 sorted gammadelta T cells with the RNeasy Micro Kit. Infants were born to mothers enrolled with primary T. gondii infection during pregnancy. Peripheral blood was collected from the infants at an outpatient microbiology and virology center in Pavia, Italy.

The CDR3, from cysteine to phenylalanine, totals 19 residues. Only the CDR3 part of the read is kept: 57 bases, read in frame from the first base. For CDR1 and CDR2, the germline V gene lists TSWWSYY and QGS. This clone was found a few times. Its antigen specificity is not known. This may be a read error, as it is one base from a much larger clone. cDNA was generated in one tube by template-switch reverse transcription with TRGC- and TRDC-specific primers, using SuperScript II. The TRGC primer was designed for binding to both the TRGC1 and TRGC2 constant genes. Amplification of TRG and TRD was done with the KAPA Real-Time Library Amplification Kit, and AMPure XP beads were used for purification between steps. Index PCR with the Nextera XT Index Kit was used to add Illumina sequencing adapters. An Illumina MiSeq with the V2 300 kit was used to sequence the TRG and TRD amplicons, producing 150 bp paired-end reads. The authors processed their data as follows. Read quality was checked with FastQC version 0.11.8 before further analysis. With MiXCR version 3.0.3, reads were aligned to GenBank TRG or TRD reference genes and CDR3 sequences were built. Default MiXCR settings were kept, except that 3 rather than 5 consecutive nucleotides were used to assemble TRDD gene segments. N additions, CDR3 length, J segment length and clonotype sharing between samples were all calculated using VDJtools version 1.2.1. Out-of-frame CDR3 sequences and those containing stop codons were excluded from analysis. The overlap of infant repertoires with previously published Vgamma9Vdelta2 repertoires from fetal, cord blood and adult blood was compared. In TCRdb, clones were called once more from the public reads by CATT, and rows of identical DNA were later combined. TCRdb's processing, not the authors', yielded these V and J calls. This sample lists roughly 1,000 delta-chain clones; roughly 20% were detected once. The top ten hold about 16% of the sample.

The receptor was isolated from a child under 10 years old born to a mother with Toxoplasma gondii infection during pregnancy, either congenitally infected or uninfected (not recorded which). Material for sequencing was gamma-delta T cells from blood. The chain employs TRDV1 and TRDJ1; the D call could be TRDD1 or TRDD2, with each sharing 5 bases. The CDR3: CALREIIPTVLPHTDKLIF. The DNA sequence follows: TGTGCTCTTAGGGAAATTATACCTACAGTACTCCCACACACCGATAAACTCATCTTT.